This TCR beta chain was obtained from a study of early T cells in non-severe SARS-CoV-2 infection. Overall study context: Chains were not paired, and sequencing was done on bulk RNA from unsorted whole blood. Points from the study as a whole: VDJdb-based matching was biased toward anti-spike CD8 responses and missed private and CD4 specificities.

The CDR3 totals 14 residues. V lost 1 base, J lost 3 bases, and 9 bases lay in between. Germline CDR1 is SGHDN and CDR2 is FVKESK. Individually, cDNA molecules had unique molecular identifiers attached to them. Each CDR3 protein gets one entry after TCRdb re-called the 5' RACE reads with MiXCR. The table records 68,000 or so distinct CDR3 sequences, over 9% of them present only once. This clonotype occurred a few times. Its target is unknown. The chain employs TRBV14 and TRBJ1-1, with no clear D. Input material: whole blood. This TCR was recovered from an adult who was a healthcare worker with PCR-confirmed SARS-CoV-2 infection or an uninfected control (not recorded which). The chain's CDR3 is CASSQGLGDTEAFF. CDR3 in DNA: TGTGCCAGCAGCCAAGGGCTAGGAGACACTGAAGCTTTCTTT.